This T cell receptor (beta chain) comes out of a study of patients and donors after allogeneic stem cell transplantation. Via MiXCR, TCRdb re-called the RT-PCR reads, giving one row per CDR3 protein. The table has tens of thousands of distinct CDR3 sequences, around 49% seen once. CDR3 size: 13 residues. From germline, CDR1 is MNHEY and CDR2 SMNVEV (reference sequence). V lost 5 bases, J lost 5 bases, and 12 bases lay in between. Material: blood, either unsorted or a sorted T cell fraction (not recorded which). The chain employs TRBV27 and TRBJ2-5; no clear D. This TCR derives from a human donor who was either an allogeneic HSCT recipient or a stem cell or donor lymphocyte infusion donor (not recorded which). It is not recorded whose cells these are; they may come from a transplant donor. CDR3 nucleotide sequence: TGTGCCAGCAGTCCCCGATTTACGGAGACCCAGTACTTC. This translates into CASSPRFTETQYF.